This TCR beta chain comes out of a study of yellow fever vaccine responses in identical twins. General study results and limits: In identical twins, vaccine T cell responses appeared partly shared and partly individual.

MiXCR, run by TCRdb on the RT-PCR reads, gives a single entry per CDR3 protein. The data hold 2,200 or so distinct CDR3 sequences, with around four fifths observed a single time. The CDR3 is 13 residues long. Germline V gene data show CDR1 as ENHRY and CDR2 as SYGVKD. V lost 4 bases, J lost 1 base, and 7 bases lay in between. Notes on this clonotype: As yet, its antigen is unknown.

The sequence was collected from a woman between 18 and 30 years old who received the yellow fever vaccine. Sequences were derived from T cells from blood (PBMCs), unsorted or a sorted subset (not recorded which), sampled before or after yellow fever vaccination (not recorded which). The chain uses TRBV10-3 and TRBJ2-5; TRBD2 is a possible D gene (5 bases). The CDR3 nucleotides are TGTGCCATCAGTGGGACTGGCCAAGAGACCCAGTACTTC. Translating it yields CAISGTGQETQYF.